This is a list of T cell receptor beta chains from one sample in a study of T cell responses to AZD1222 COVID-19 vaccine. TCRdb's table, derived via immunoSEQ multiplex PCR, lists solely in-frame clones and lacks some. Of 95,000 to 120,000 clones detected, 86% appear once; the ten largest clones hold approximately 3.3%. The material sequenced was peripheral blood, taken on day 0 of AZD1222 vaccination. These TCRs come from an adult in good health. Both conserved end residues are part of each CDR3. Each record gives: clone size, J gene, D gene, V gene, CDR3 protein, CDR3 DNA. A D gene is named only where the DNA matches it firmly. Clone size is shown for a subset of rows, as once, few, many or a class of expanded clone.

clone_size: NA; j_call: TRBJ2-5; d_call: NA; v_call: TRBV6-1; cdr3_aa: CASSEARPGTWGTQYF; cdr3_nt: TGTGCCAGCAGTGAAGCTAGGCCAGGGACCTGGGGGACCCAGTACTTC
clone_size: NA; j_call: TRBJ1-4; d_call: NA; v_call: TRBV18; cdr3_aa: CASSPSQAKGGEKLFF; cdr3_nt: TGTGCCAGCTCACCCTCACAGGCAAAAGGGGGTGAAAAACTGTTTTTT
clone_size: NA; j_call: TRBJ2-7; d_call: NA; v_call: TRBV6-5; cdr3_aa: CASGFMSYEQYF; cdr3_nt: TGTGCCAGCGGGTTTATGAGCTACGAGCAGTACTTC
clone_size: NA; j_call: TRBJ2-2; d_call: NA; v_call: TRBV5-1; cdr3_aa: CASSLEERNTGELFF; cdr3_nt: TGCGCCAGCAGCTTGGAGGAGCGGAACACCGGGGAGCTGTTTTTT
clone_size: NA; j_call: TRBJ1-6; d_call: NA; v_call: TRBV9; cdr3_aa: CASSVATTRSGNSPLHF; cdr3_nt: TGTGCCAGCAGCGTAGCTACAACTCGAAGCGGTAATTCACCCCTCCACTTT
clone_size: NA; j_call: TRBJ2-5; d_call: NA; v_call: TRBV18; cdr3_aa: CASSPTPREETQYF; cdr3_nt: TGTGCCAGCTCACCAACCCCACGAGAAGAGACCCAGTACTTC
clone_size: NA; j_call: TRBJ2-7; d_call: NA; v_call: TRBV11-3; cdr3_aa: CASSLESGIASEQYF; cdr3_nt: TGTGCCAGCAGCTTAGAGTCCGGAATAGCCAGCGAGCAGTACTTC
clone_size: NA; j_call: TRBJ1-2; d_call: TRBD1; v_call: TRBV5-1; cdr3_aa: CASSLAGGQGIIGYTF; cdr3_nt: TGCGCCAGCAGCTTGGCCGGCGGACAGGGGATTATAGGCTACACCTTC
clone_size: NA; j_call: TRBJ1-5; d_call: TRBD1; v_call: TRBV7-6; cdr3_aa: CASSLVPPSHRGRLGNQPQHF; cdr3_nt: TGTGCCAGCAGCTTAGTCCCCCCGAGCCACAGGGGGCGATTGGGCAATCAGCCCCAGCATTTT
clone_size: NA; j_call: TRBJ2-7; d_call: NA; v_call: TRBV5-1; cdr3_aa: CASSLEGSRQYEQYF; cdr3_nt: TGCGCCAGCAGCTTGGAGGGCAGCCGCCAATACGAGCAGTACTTC
clone_size: NA; j_call: TRBJ1-1; d_call: NA; v_call: TRBV12-3/TRBV12-4; cdr3_aa: CASRIIGGRAFF; cdr3_nt: TGTGCCAGCAGGATAATAGGTGGGAGGGCTTTCTTT
clone_size: NA; j_call: TRBJ1-5; d_call: NA; v_call: TRBV3-1/TRBV3-2; cdr3_aa: CASSQDYGAGNQPQHF; cdr3_nt: TGTGCCAGCAGCCAAGATTATGGAGCAGGCAATCAGCCCCAGCATTTT
clone_size: once; j_call: TRBJ2-7; d_call: TRBD1; v_call: TRBV7-2; cdr3_aa: CASSSDRGRYEQYF; cdr3_nt: TGTGCCAGCAGCTCTGACAGGGGGAGGTACGAGCAGTACTTC
clone_size: NA; j_call: TRBJ1-4; d_call: NA; v_call: TRBV5-1; cdr3_aa: CASSEEGEKLFF; cdr3_nt: TGCGCCAGCAGCGAAGAGGGCGAAAAACTGTTTTTT
clone_size: NA; j_call: TRBJ1-1; d_call: TRBD1; v_call: TRBV19; cdr3_aa: CASSSRTGVVSDTEAFF; cdr3_nt: TGTGCCAGTAGTAGCCGGACAGGGGTTGTTTCGGACACTGAAGCTTTCTTT
clone_size: once; j_call: TRBJ1-2; d_call: NA; v_call: TRBV6-5; cdr3_aa: CASSSRTDQYGYTF; cdr3_nt: TGTGCCAGCAGTTCCCGGACAGACCAGTATGGCTACACCTTC
clone_size: NA; j_call: TRBJ1-4; d_call: NA; v_call: TRBV19; cdr3_aa: CASENRVGTNEKLFF; cdr3_nt: TGTGCCAGTGAAAACCGGGTTGGAACTAATGAAAAACTGTTTTTT
clone_size: few; j_call: TRBJ1-1; d_call: NA; v_call: TRBV28; cdr3_aa: CASSLALIGESQATEAFF; cdr3_nt: TGTGCCAGCAGTTTAGCGTTGATCGGTGAATCCCAGGCCACTGAAGCTTTCTTT
clone_size: NA; j_call: TRBJ2-3; d_call: TRBD2; v_call: TRBV10-1; cdr3_aa: CASSSSGGGTDTQYF; cdr3_nt: TGCGCCAGCAGTTCTAGCGGGGGAGGCACAGATACGCAGTATTTT
clone_size: NA; j_call: TRBJ2-7; d_call: TRBD1; v_call: TRBV5-1; cdr3_aa: CASSSGQGTVSYEQYF; cdr3_nt: TGCGCCAGCAGCTCTGGACAGGGAACCGTTTCCTACGAGCAGTACTTC
clone_size: once; j_call: TRBJ1-5; d_call: TRBD1; v_call: TRBV19; cdr3_aa: CASTGDRAWSSNQPQHF; cdr3_nt: TGTGCCAGTACCGGGGACAGGGCCTGGAGTAGCAATCAGCCCCAGCATTTT
clone_size: NA; j_call: TRBJ2-7; d_call: NA; v_call: TRBV14; cdr3_aa: CASSQDLSPGYSYEQYF; cdr3_nt: TGTGCCAGCAGCCAAGATCTCTCCCCAGGGTACTCCTACGAGCAGTACTTC
clone_size: NA; j_call: TRBJ1-2; d_call: TRBD1; v_call: TRBV6-5; cdr3_aa: CASSSMFGQGNHGYTF; cdr3_nt: TGTGCCAGCAGTTCTATGTTCGGACAGGGTAATCATGGCTACACCTTC
clone_size: few; j_call: TRBJ1-6; d_call: NA; v_call: TRBV7-2; cdr3_aa: CASSLSGPGSPLHF; cdr3_nt: TGTGCCAGCAGCTTATCCGGGCCCGGCTCACCCCTCCACTTT
clone_size: NA; j_call: TRBJ2-1; d_call: NA; v_call: TRBV15; cdr3_aa: CATSRERLVSSYNEQFF; cdr3_nt: TGTGCCACCAGCAGAGAGAGACTAGTCAGCTCCTACAATGAGCAGTTCTTC
clone_size: NA; j_call: TRBJ1-2; d_call: NA; v_call: TRBV5-4; cdr3_aa: CASSLAGLAPYGYTF; cdr3_nt: TGTGCCAGCAGCTTGGCCGGGCTTGCCCCCTATGGCTACACCTTC
clone_size: NA; j_call: TRBJ1-6; d_call: NA; v_call: TRBV9; cdr3_aa: CASSVGSNISPLHF; cdr3_nt: TGTGCCAGCAGCGTAGGGAGCAACATCTCACCCCTCCACTTT
clone_size: NA; j_call: TRBJ2-3; d_call: NA; v_call: TRBV27; cdr3_aa: CASSFREGPDTQYF; cdr3_nt: TGTGCCAGCAGTTTCCGTGAGGGCCCAGATACGCAGTATTTT
clone_size: NA; j_call: TRBJ2-3; d_call: TRBD1; v_call: TRBV7-2; cdr3_aa: CASSIRQGFTDTQYF; cdr3_nt: TGTGCCAGCAGCATACGACAGGGTTTCACAGATACGCAGTATTTT
clone_size: NA; j_call: TRBJ1-1; d_call: NA; v_call: TRBV28; cdr3_aa: CASSLPRGRTTSNTEAFF; cdr3_nt: TGTGCCAGCAGTTTACCTAGGGGAAGAACTACGAGCAACACTGAAGCTTTCTTT
clone_size: NA; j_call: TRBJ2-1; d_call: TRBD2; v_call: TRBV7-2; cdr3_aa: CASRQVGGSYNEQFF; cdr3_nt: TGTGCCAGCAGACAAGTGGGGGGGTCCTACAATGAGCAGTTCTTC
clone_size: NA; j_call: TRBJ2-6; d_call: TRBD1; v_call: TRBV3-1/TRBV3-2; cdr3_aa: CASSPSPGTAPGANVLTF; cdr3_nt: TGTGCCAGCAGCCCATCTCCCGGGACAGCCCCTGGGGCCAACGTCCTGACTTTC
clone_size: NA; j_call: TRBJ2-5; d_call: NA; v_call: TRBV6-4; cdr3_aa: CASSVDGGQETQYF; cdr3_nt: TGTGCCAGCAGTGTCGATGGAGGACAAGAGACCCAGTACTTC
clone_size: NA; j_call: TRBJ1-2; d_call: NA; v_call: TRBV28; cdr3_aa: CASSLGASVYGYTF; cdr3_nt: TGTGCCAGCAGTTTAGGGGCGAGTGTTTATGGCTACACCTTC
clone_size: NA; j_call: TRBJ1-5; d_call: NA; v_call: TRBV27; cdr3_aa: CASSLWSGDQPQHF; cdr3_nt: TGTGCCAGCAGTTTATGGTCAGGGGATCAGCCCCAGCATTTT
clone_size: NA; j_call: TRBJ1-1; d_call: NA; v_call: TRBV29-1; cdr3_aa: CSGNQGLFAEAFF; cdr3_nt: TGCAGCGGAAATCAGGGACTTTTCGCTGAAGCTTTCTTT
clone_size: NA; j_call: TRBJ1-5; d_call: NA; v_call: TRBV5-1; cdr3_aa: CASSLEPSRSPYQPQHF; cdr3_nt: TGCGCCAGCAGCTTGGAGCCATCCAGGTCCCCATATCAGCCCCAGCATTTT
clone_size: NA; j_call: TRBJ1-5; d_call: NA; v_call: TRBV7-9; cdr3_aa: CASSLGQELSNQPQHF; cdr3_nt: TGTGCCAGCAGCTTAGGACAGGAGCTTAGCAATCAGCCCCAGCATTTT
clone_size: NA; j_call: TRBJ2-1; d_call: NA; v_call: TRBV5-5; cdr3_aa: CASSRLAAFYNEQFF; cdr3_nt: TGTGCCAGCAGCCGGCTAGCCGCCTTTTACAATGAGCAGTTCTTC
clone_size: NA; j_call: TRBJ2-7; d_call: TRBD2; v_call: TRBV27; cdr3_aa: CASRRGGGYEQYF; cdr3_nt: TGTGCCAGCAGGCGGGGGGGCGGTTACGAGCAGTACTTC